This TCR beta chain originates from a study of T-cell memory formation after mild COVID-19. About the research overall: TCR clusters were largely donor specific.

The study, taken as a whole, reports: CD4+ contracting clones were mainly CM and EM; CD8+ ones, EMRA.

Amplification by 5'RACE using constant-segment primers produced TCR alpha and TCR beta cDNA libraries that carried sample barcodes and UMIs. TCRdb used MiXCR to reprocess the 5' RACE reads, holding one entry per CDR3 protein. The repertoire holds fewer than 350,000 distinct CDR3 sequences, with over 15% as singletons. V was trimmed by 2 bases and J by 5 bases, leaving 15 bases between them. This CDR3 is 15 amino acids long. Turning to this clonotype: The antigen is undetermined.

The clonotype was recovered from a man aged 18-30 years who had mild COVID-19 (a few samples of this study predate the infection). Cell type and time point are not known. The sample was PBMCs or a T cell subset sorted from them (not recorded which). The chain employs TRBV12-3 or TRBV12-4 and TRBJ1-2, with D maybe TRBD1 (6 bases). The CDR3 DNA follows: TGTGCCAGCAGTTTAACCCCATCGGACAGATATGGCTACACCTTC. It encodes CASSLTPSDRYGYTF.